This T cell receptor beta chain was sequenced in a study of CD8 T cells in Susac syndrome. Findings and limits, study-wide: In its TCR sequencing and HLA analysis, the study acknowledged that the number of individuals was relatively small.

The CDR3 sequence is 12 residues long. V gave up 3 bases and J gave up 4 bases, with 5 bases separating them. The V gene's germline CDR1 is SNHLY and CDR2 FYNNEI. Random hexamers were used to reverse transcribe 0.5 to 1 ug of RNA. Multiplex immunoSEQ PCR targeted 54 Vbeta and 13 Jbeta TCR beta segments. TCRdb re-derived calls from the immunoSEQ multiplex PCR reads in MiXCR, one entry per CDR3 protein. The sample yields 150,000 to 200,000 distinct CDR3 sequences, roughly 96% seen once. As to this clonotype: Its antigen is unknown.

TCR beta sequencing was performed on blood CD8+ and CD4+ T cells. TEMRA cells were FACS-enriched, unlike CD8+ and CD4+ T cells, which were negatively isolated. V is TRBV2 and J is TRBJ2-3; no definite D call. The sequence came from a human donor with multiple sclerosis. The specimen sequenced was CD4+ T cells from PBMCs. The CDR3 bases are TGTGCCAGCAGTGACGCTCCAGATACGCAGTATTTT. It is translated as CASSDAPDTQYF.